Below, 9 T cell receptor beta chains from the same sample are listed, as sequenced in a study of blood T cell repertoires in COVID-19. This table comes from immunoSEQ multiplex PCR, and its TCRdb copy is limited to in-frame clones, with some not included. The sample yields some 50,000 clones, approximately 90% seen once. The sample comprised peripheral blood. The source is a human donor in a cohort sampled during active COVID-19.

The rearrangement uses TRBV7-3 and TRBJ1-4; D is ambiguous. V lost 4 bases to trimming and J lost 7 bases, with 13 bases between them. This CDR3 has 14 amino acids. Germline V gives CDR1 SGHTA, CDR2 FQGTGA. In nucleotides, the CDR3 is TGTGCCAGCAGCTCTACAGCTAGCGGTGAAAAACTGTTTTTT. Translation gives CASSSTASGEKLFF. Together with reference TRBV7-3 and TRBJ1-4, the CDR3 gives the full variable domain: GAGVSQTPSNKVTEKGKYVELRCDPISGHTALYWYRQSLGQGPEFLIYFQGTGAADDSGLPNDRFFAVRPEGSVSTLKIQRTERGDSAVYLCASSSTASGEKLFFGSGTQLSVL.

The chain is built from TRBV27 and TRBJ2-5; 7 positions match TRBD1. After removal of 5 bases from V and 6 bases from J, the junction contained 9 bases not matched to a gene. Germline V gene data show CDR1 as MNHEY and CDR2 as SMNVEV (reference sequence). This CDR3 spans 14 amino acids. The CDR3 sequence is CASSGRDSKKTQYF. CDR3 DNA: TGTGCCAGCAGTGGAAGGGACAGTAAGAAGACCCAGTACTTC.

V and J are TRBV5-6 and TRBJ2-7, with 8 bases fitting TRBD1. V shed 0 bases, J shed 2 bases, and the junction held 1 base outside the gene matches. Germline V gene lookup returns CDR1 SGHDT and CDR2 YYEEEE. The CDR3 is 14 residues long. The CDR3 DNA reads TGTGCCAGCAGCTTGGTACAGGGGGCCTACGAGCAGTACTTC. It codes for CASSLVQGAYEQYF.

This sequence joins TRBV9 and TRBJ2-1; D possibly corresponds to TRBD2 (5 bases). Trimming cost V 1 base and J 9 bases, with 11 bases left between them. There are 13 residues in the CDR3. From germline, CDR1 is SGDLS and CDR2 YYNGEE. The CDR3 loop reads CASSVLLAGEQFF. In DNA form, the CDR3 reads TGTGCCAGCAGCGTACTCCTAGCTGGTGAGCAGTTCTTC.

The rearrangement joins TRBV9 to TRBJ2-5; 8 bases match TRBD1. The germline V gene encodes CDR1 SGDLS and CDR2 YYNGEE. The CDR3 is 14 amino acids. Trimming cost V 3 bases and J 3 bases; bases outside gene matches: 4. Here the CDR3 DNA reads TGTGCCAGCAGCGCCAGGGGGCTAGAAGAGACCCAGTACTTC. Its protein product is CASSARGLEETQYF.

The chain joins TRBV10-3 to TRBJ2-7; TRBD2 aligns across 8 bases. Germline V gene sequence: CDR1 ENHRY, CDR2 SYGVKD. The junction had 1 base not matched to a gene; V was cut back by 2 bases and J by 1 base. This CDR3 comprises 14 residues. CDR3 in amino acids: CAISETSGSYEQYF. The CDR3 DNA follows: TGTGCCATCAGTGAGACTAGCGGTTCCTACGAGCAGTACTTC.

The V call is TRBV3-1 (or the pseudogene TRBV3-2), the J call TRBJ1-1, with TRBD1 matching 8 bases. There are 16 residues in the CDR3. Germline V gene data show CDR1 as LGHDT and CDR2 as YNNKEL (reference sequence). The V segment lost 1 base and the J segment 3 bases; nucleotides outside the gene matches: 7. CDR3 residues: CASSQGTGKTDTEAFF. The CDR3 nucleotides are TGTGCCAGCAGCCAAGGGACAGGGAAAACCGACACTGAAGCTTTCTTT.

V is TRBV3-1 (or the pseudogene TRBV3-2) and J is TRBJ2-7; D is unresolved. CDR3 length equals 12 residues. Trimming shortened V by 2 bases and J by 6 bases, and 8 bases separated the two germline ends. Germline assignment: CDR1 LGHDT and CDR2 YNNKEL (reference sequence). The CDR3 DNA reads TGTGCCAGCAGCCAACTAGTGGGCGAGCAGTACTTC. Residues: CASSQLVGEQYF.

The V and J genes are TRBV28 and TRBJ2-3; the D gene is possibly TRBD1 (6 bases). Trimming took off 2 bases at V and 1 base at J, with 13 bases between the two ends. CDR3 size: 16 residues. Germline V gives CDR1 MDHEN, CDR2 SYDVKM. Written as DNA, the CDR3 is TGTGCCAGCAGTTTACCCCTAGGGGGACGCACAGATACGCAGTATTTT. Residues: CASSLPLGGRTDTQYF.